These 8 T cell receptor beta chains were all obtained from the same sample, sequenced in a study of blood T cell repertoires in COVID-19. TCRdb's copy holds only in-frame clones and misses some; the assay was immunoSEQ multiplex PCR. The table includes roughly 81,000 clones, more than 70% detected once. Sequencing input: peripheral blood. These receptors were taken from an elderly man with active or convalescent COVID-19.

The J gene is TRBJ1-2, the V gene TRBV7-9, with 7 nucleotides matching TRBD1. The CDR3 sequence is 11 residues long. Per germline, CDR1 SEHNR and CDR2 FQNEAQ (reference sequence). Unmatched junction bases numbered 5, after V lost 2 bases and J lost 14 bases. The CDR3, as DNA: TGTGCCAGCAGCTTACAAGGGGGCGGGACCTTC. Protein sequence: CASSLQGGGTF.

The chain uses TRBV12-3 or TRBV12-4 and TRBJ2-5; 8 nucleotides agree with TRBD1. The CDR3 is 13 amino acids. V was pared by 6 bases and J by 5 bases, with 5 bases of the junction left unmatched. Here the CDR3 reads CASRRQGLETQYF. CDR3 sequence (DNA): TGTGCCAGCAGGCGACAGGGGCTCGAGACCCAGTACTTC.

This chain joins TRBV28 and TRBJ2-3, with a tentative D call TRBD2 (6 bases). The CDR3 covers 16 residues. The V gene's germline CDR1 is MDHEN and CDR2 SYDVKM. The germline V and J ends were trimmed by 4 bases and 5 bases, with 19 bases remaining between them. CDR3 loop: CASSSPGSGRRDTQYF. CDR3 in DNA: TGTGCCAGCAGTTCCCCCGGGAGCGGAAGAAGAGATACGCAGTATTTT.

This chain joins TRBV28 and TRBJ1-4, with D perhaps TRBD1 (5 bases). The ends were cut back, 2 bases at V and 7 bases at J, with 17 bases in the middle. Germline V gene lookup returns CDR1 MDHEN and CDR2 SYDVKM. This CDR3 spans 16 amino acids. This CDR3 is CASSLGSRVGGEKLFF. In DNA form, the CDR3 reads TGTGCCAGCAGTTTAGGTAGCAGGGTGGGCGGTGAAAAACTGTTTTTT.

This clone was recorded a few times. The chain links TRBV5-1 to TRBJ1-1, with 7 bases fitting TRBD1. This CDR3 comprises 14 residues. With V trimmed by 3 bases and J by 0 bases, 2 bases remained unmatched. The V gene's germline CDR1 is SGHRS and CDR2 YFSETQ. CDR3 amino acids: CASSWDSLNTEAFF. CDR3 DNA sequence: TGCGCCAGCAGCTGGGACAGTTTGAACACTGAAGCTTTCTTT. Complete variable domain (other parts from reference TRBV5-1 and TRBJ1-1): KAGVTQTPRYLIKTRGQQVTLSCSPISGHRSVSWYQQTPGQGLQFLFEYFSETQRNKGNFPGRFSGRQFSNSRSEMNVSTLELGDSALYLCASSWDSLNTEAFFGQGTRLTVV.

The V gene is TRBV28, the J gene TRBJ2-2; 14 bases line up with TRBD2. The V segment lost 6 bases and the J segment 1 base; nucleotides outside the gene matches: 4. This CDR3 has 17 amino acids. CDR1 and CDR2 (germline): MDHEN, SYDVKM. The CDR3 sequence is CASRVGLAGGNTGELFF. Written as DNA, the CDR3 is TGTGCCAGCAGAGTAGGACTAGCGGGAGGGAACACCGGGGAGCTGTTTTTT.

This clone has a single count. This chain uses TRBV6-1 with TRBJ1-2, with D possibly matching TRBD1 (5 bases). The CDR3 is 14 amino acids. CDR1 and CDR2 from the germline V gene are MNHNS and SASEGT. The V end was cut by 0 bases, the J end by 4 bases, with 9 bases between. The CDR3 sequence: CASSEAQGIYGYTF. The CDR3 nucleotides are TGTGCCAGCAGTGAAGCTCAGGGAATCTATGGCTACACCTTC.

The chain joins TRBV5-1 to TRBJ1-4; TRBD1 is a possible D gene (5 bases). Trimming shortened V by 1 base and J by 2 bases, and 15 bases separated the two germline ends. This CDR3 is built from 17 residues. CDR1 is SGHRS and CDR2 is YFSETQ in the germline V gene. The DNA of the CDR3 is TGCGCCAGCAGCTTGTTGGCGGGGCTTGGGACTAATGAAAAACTGTTTTTT. Its protein product is CASSLLAGLGTNEKLFF.